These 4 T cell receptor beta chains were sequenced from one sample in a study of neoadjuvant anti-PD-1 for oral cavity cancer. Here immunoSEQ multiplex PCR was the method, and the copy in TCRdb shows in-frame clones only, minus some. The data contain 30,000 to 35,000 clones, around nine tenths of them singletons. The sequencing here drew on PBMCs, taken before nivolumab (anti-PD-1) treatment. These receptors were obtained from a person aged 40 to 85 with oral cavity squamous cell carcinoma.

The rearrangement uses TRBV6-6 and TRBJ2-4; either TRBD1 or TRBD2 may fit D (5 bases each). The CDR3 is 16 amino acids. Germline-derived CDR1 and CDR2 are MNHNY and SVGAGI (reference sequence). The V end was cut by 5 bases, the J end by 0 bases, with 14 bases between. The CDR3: CASSQGRVLAKNIQYF. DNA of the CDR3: TGTGCCAGCAGTCAGGGACGGGTACTAGCCAAAAACATTCAGTACTTC.

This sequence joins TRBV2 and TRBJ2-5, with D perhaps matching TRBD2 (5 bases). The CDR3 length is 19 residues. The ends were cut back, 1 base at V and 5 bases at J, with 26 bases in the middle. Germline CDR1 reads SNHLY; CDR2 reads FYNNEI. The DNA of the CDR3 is TGTGCCAGCAGTGAAGTGAGTTGGGCTAGCTTTCTTGGCCACGAGACCCAGTACTTC. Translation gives CASSEVSWASFLGHETQYF.

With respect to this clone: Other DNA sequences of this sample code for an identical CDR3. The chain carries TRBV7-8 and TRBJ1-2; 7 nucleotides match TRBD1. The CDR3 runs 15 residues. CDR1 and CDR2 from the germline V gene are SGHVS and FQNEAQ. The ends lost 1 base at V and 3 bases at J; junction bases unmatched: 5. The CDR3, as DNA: TGTGCCAGCAGCTTAGACAGGGGCGCACACTATGGCTACACCTTC. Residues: CASSLDRGAHYGYTF. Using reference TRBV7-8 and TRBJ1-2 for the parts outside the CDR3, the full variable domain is GAGVSQSPRYKVAKRGQDVALRCDPISGHVSLFWYQQALGQGPEFLTYFQNEAQLDKSGLPSDRFFAERPEGSVSTLKIQRTQQEDSAVYLCASSLDRGAHYGYTFGSGTRLTVV.

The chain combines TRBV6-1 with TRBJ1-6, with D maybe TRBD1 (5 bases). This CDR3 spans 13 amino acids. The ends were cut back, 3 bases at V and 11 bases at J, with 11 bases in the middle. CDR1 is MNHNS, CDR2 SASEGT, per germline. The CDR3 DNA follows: TGTGCCAGCAGTGAGGGGGGAAGAACACCCCTCCACTTT. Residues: CASSEGGRTPLHF.